The 26 T cell receptor beta chains in this list originate from one sample, sequenced in a study of control samples from healthy donors and cancer patients. Here immunoSEQ multiplex PCR was the method, and the copy in TCRdb shows in-frame clones only, minus some. This sample yields about 170,000 clones, of which roughly 95% are seen a single time; about 4% belongs to the top ten. The specimen was blood. These receptors were taken from a woman in her sixties or seventies in good health.

The chain has TRBV3-1 (or the pseudogene TRBV3-2) and TRBJ1-1; a possible D gene is TRBD1 (6 bases). The CDR3 loop spans 14 amino acids. Germline loops: CDR1 LGHDT, CDR2 YNNKEL (reference sequence). Trimming removed 6 bases at V and 2 bases at J, with 13 bases between. CDR3 nucleotide sequence: TGTGCCAGCAGGGTGGGGGGCGGAAACACTGAAGCTTTCTTT. Amino acids: CASRVGGGNTEAFF.

The V and J genes are TRBV11-2 and TRBJ2-7; no reliable D call. CDR1 is SGHAT and CDR2 is FQNNGV in the germline V gene. The CDR3 runs 16 residues. V lost 1 base to trimming and J lost 0 bases, with 13 bases between them. The CDR3 DNA sequence: TGTGCCAGCAGCTTAGTCAGTCCGCCCGTCTCCTACGAGCAGTACTTC. Its protein is CASSLVSPPVSYEQYF.

J is TRBJ1-2 and V is TRBV12-3 or TRBV12-4; D remains unclear. Trimming left V 3 bases short and J 3 bases short, with 8 bases between. The CDR3 sequence is 13 residues long. In DNA form, the CDR3 reads TGTGCCAGCAGTTTGTCGGGGTACTATGGCTACACCTTC. It is translated as CASSLSGYYGYTF.

The V and J genes are TRBV6-5 and TRBJ2-7; 10 bases are shared with TRBD1. V dropped 1 base and J dropped 5; count of bases not matched to a gene: 5. Germline CDR1 is MNHEY and CDR2 is SVGAGI. This CDR3 has 15 amino acids. The CDR3, as DNA: TGTGCCAGCAGTTACTGGGGGACAGGGGATAACGAGCAGTACTTC. Translation: CASSYWGTGDNEQYF.

The genes are TRBV5-1 and TRBJ2-1; D ambiguous. V was trimmed by 0 bases and J by 8 bases, leaving 3 bases between them. Germline CDR1 reads SGHRS; CDR2 reads YFSETQ. The CDR3 consists of 11 residues. CDR3 nucleotides: TGCGCCAGCAGCTTGGAAGATGAGCAGTTCTTC. This sequence encodes CASSLEDEQFF.

The chain is built from TRBV15 and TRBJ1-5, with D hard to call. Trimming left V 5 bases short and J 3 bases short, with 14 bases between. CDR3 length equals 15 residues. In germline, CDR1 is LNHNV, CDR2 YYDKDF (reference sequence). The CDR3 coding sequence is TGTGCCACCAGCGGGCGGTCTAGGCCCAATCAGCCCCAGCATTTT. Residues: CATSGRSRPNQPQHF.

The V call is TRBV7-2, the J call TRBJ2-5; 8 nucleotides line up with TRBD2. J lost 5 bases, V lost 3 bases, and 8 bases had no gene match. The germline V gene has CDR1 SGHTA and CDR2 FQGNSA. This CDR3 has 15 residues. The CDR3 spells CASSFVGGARETQYF. For the CDR3, the DNA is TGTGCCAGCAGCTTTGTCGGGGGGGCCCGTGAGACCCAGTACTTC.

The CDR3 coding sequence is TGTGCCAGCAGCCAAGATGGTAGGGTTGGGGGAAACACCATATATTTT. This translates into CASSQDGRVGGNTIYF. This rearrangement joins TRBV3-1 (or the pseudogene TRBV3-2) to TRBJ1-3, with D uncertain. CDR1 LGHDT and CDR2 YNNKEL come from the germline V gene (reference sequence). Trimming removed 0 bases at V and 4 bases at J, with 13 bases between. The CDR3 is 16 amino acids.

J is TRBJ2-3 and V is TRBV5-1, with a tentative D call TRBD1 (7 bases). The CDR3 is made up of 17 amino acids. Trimming took off 5 bases at V and 2 bases at J, with 21 bases between the two ends. Germline CDR1 is SGHRS and CDR2 is YFSETQ. CDR3 in amino acids: CASREGAVGGDTDTQYF. Here the CDR3 DNA reads TGCGCCAGCAGGGAGGGGGCGGTCGGCGGAGACACAGATACGCAGTATTTT.

This chain's CDR3 is CASSAIAQTSGFSNNEQFF. CDR3 nucleotides: TGTGCCAGTAGTGCAATAGCCCAAACTAGCGGGTTTAGTAACAATGAGCAGTTCTTC. The chain combines TRBV19 with TRBJ2-1; 9 bases line up with TRBD2. J lost 5 bases, V lost 5 bases, and 19 bases had no gene match. The CDR3 has 19 residues. The V gene's germline CDR1 is LNHDA and CDR2 SQIVND (reference sequence).

V and J are TRBV4-1 and TRBJ2-1, with 13 bases lining up with TRBD2. The ends lost 4 bases at V and 8 bases at J; junction bases unmatched: 11. In germline, CDR1 is MGHRA, CDR2 YSYEKL. The CDR3 sequence is 17 residues long. CDR3: CASSPPPLAGGEDEQFF. Here the CDR3 DNA reads TGCGCCAGCAGCCCCCCCCCACTAGCGGGGGGGGAAGATGAGCAGTTCTTC.

This clone was detected once. The V call is TRBV9, the J call TRBJ2-2; D is ambiguous. V was clipped by 4 bases and J by 6 bases, with 16 bases between them. The V gene's germline CDR1 is SGDLS and CDR2 YYNGEE. The CDR3 is 15 amino acids. The CDR3 sequence: CASSSGWAAPGELFF. The CDR3 region has the DNA TGTGCCAGCAGCTCCGGGTGGGCCGCCCCCGGGGAGCTGTTTTTT.

V gene TRBV5-6 combines with J gene TRBJ2-7; D is possibly TRBD1 or TRBD2 (5 bases each). The V end lost 0 bases, the J end lost 13 bases, and 14 bases lay between the germline ends. This CDR3 region has 12 residues. The V gene's germline CDR1 is SGHDT and CDR2 YYEEEE. The CDR3 region has the DNA TGTGCCAGCAGCTTGGGTTCTCGGGACCCTTACTTC. Encoded protein: CASSLGSRDPYF.

This clone was found once. The chain combines TRBV2 with TRBJ1-5; D not resolved. The CDR3 contains 15 residues. CDR1 and CDR2 (germline): SNHLY, FYNNEI. V gave up 4 bases and J gave up 0 bases, with 10 bases separating them. In DNA, the CDR3 is TGTGCCAGCAGTGTTAGGCAGTATAGCAATCAGCCCCAGCATTTT. Its translation is CASSVRQYSNQPQHF.

The chain recombines TRBV27 with TRBJ2-5; TRBD1 matches 7 bases. After removal of 4 bases from V and 5 bases from J, the junction contained 10 bases not matched to a gene. Looked up from germline, CDR1 is MNHEY and CDR2 is SMNVEV (reference sequence). The CDR3 has 15 residues. CDR3 sequence (DNA): TGTGCCAGCAGTTCGGGCGCCAGGGGACAGGAGACCCAGTACTTC. Translated, it gives CASSSGARGQETQYF.

The CDR3, as DNA: TGTGCCATCGGGCAAACTGAAGCTTTCTTT. Residues: CAIGQTEAFF. The chain couples TRBV10-3 to TRBJ1-1, with unresolved D. The V end lost 8 bases, the J end lost 5 bases, and 6 bases lay between the germline ends. Germline V gene lookup returns CDR1 ENHRY and CDR2 SYGVKD. The CDR3 runs to 10 residues.

The chain combines TRBV5-1 with TRBJ1-1; D ambiguous. Trimming shortened V by 0 bases and J by 4 bases, and 16 bases separated the two germline ends. This CDR3 has 16 amino acids. Germline CDR1 SGHRS, CDR2 YFSETQ. CDR3 residues: CASSLGGRSWGTEAFF. Here the CDR3 DNA reads TGCGCCAGCAGCTTGGGGGGTAGATCTTGGGGCACTGAAGCTTTCTTT.

The V and J genes are TRBV12-3 or TRBV12-4 and TRBJ2-7, with D possibly matching TRBD1 (6 bases). Deletions cut 11 bases from V and 5 bases from J, with 16 bases between. The CDR3 consists of 12 residues. CDR3 sequence: CASNRVGDEQYF. The CDR3 DNA is TGTGCCTCGAACAGGGTCGGGGACGAGCAGTACTTC.

The rearrangement uses TRBV30 and TRBJ1-2; TRBD1 might be the D (5 bases). The V gene's germline CDR1 is GTSNPN and CDR2 SVGIG (reference sequence). CDR3 length equals 14 residues. The ends were cut back, 3 bases at V and 4 bases at J, with 15 bases in the middle. CDR3: CAWRENRRAYGYTF. CDR3 nucleotide sequence: TGTGCCTGGAGAGAAAACAGGCGCGCCTATGGCTACACCTTC.

The chain combines TRBV7-6 with TRBJ2-7, with D possibly TRBD1 on 6 matching bases. Per germline, CDR1 SGHVS and CDR2 FNYEAQ. Trimming stripped 3 bases from V and 3 bases from J, with 9 bases between. This CDR3 is 13 amino acids long. CDR3 in amino acids: CASSFGQLYEQYF. The CDR3 DNA reads as TGTGCCAGCAGCTTTGGACAGCTCTACGAGCAGTACTTC.

The chain uses TRBV29-1 and TRBJ2-5, with 14 bases fitting TRBD2. The CDR3 runs 15 residues. After removal of 5 bases from V and 4 bases from J, the junction contained 6 bases not matched to a gene. From germline, CDR1 is SQVTM and CDR2 ANQGSEA. This CDR3 is CSVTDGTSGGETQYF. In DNA, the CDR3 is TGCAGCGTTACCGATGGGACTAGCGGGGGAGAGACCCAGTACTTC.

This sequence joins TRBV19 and TRBJ2-2; no firm D call. Trimming took 3 bases from V and 3 from J, leaving 11 bases between them. This CDR3 is built from 15 residues. Germline CDR1 LNHDA, CDR2 SQIVND (reference sequence). The CDR3 DNA sequence: TGTGCCAGTAGTATTGCCCGACTCTACACCGGGGAGCTGTTTTTT. Its translation is CASSIARLYTGELFF.

This sequence joins TRBV6-2 or TRBV6-3 and TRBJ1-2; no clear D. CDR1 and CDR2 (germline): MNHEY, SVGEGT. Trimming removed 2 bases at V and 4 bases at J, with 14 bases between. The CDR3 spans 15 residues. In DNA, the CDR3 is TGTGCCAGCAGTTACGGGCAGGCCCCGACCTATGGCTACACCTTC. It is translated as CASSYGQAPTYGYTF.

This chain links TRBV5-5 with TRBJ2-1, with D perhaps TRBD2 (6 bases). V was cut by 1 base and J by 2 bases, with 10 bases left in between. The CDR3 has 15 residues. Germline values: CDR1 SGHKS, CDR2 YYEKEE (reference sequence). CDR3: CASSLLREAYNEQFF. The CDR3 DNA reads as TGTGCCAGCAGCTTGTTGAGGGAGGCCTACAATGAGCAGTTCTTC.

The table lists this clone with a count of one. V and J are TRBV7-2 and TRBJ2-5; no firm D call. CDR1 and CDR2 from the germline V gene are SGHTA and FQGNSA. The CDR3 spans 14 residues. V was shortened by 2 bases and J by 4 bases, with 11 bases between the two germline ends. The CDR3 reads CASSLIGKSETQYF. In DNA, the CDR3 is TGTGCCAGCAGCTTAATTGGGAAGTCAGAGACCCAGTACTTC.

The chain employs TRBV6-2 or TRBV6-3 and TRBJ2-7; possibly TRBD2 for D (6 bases). Looked up from germline, CDR1 is MNHEY and CDR2 is SVGEGT. With 0 bases removed from V and 3 bases from J, the gap between germline ends came to 18 bases. There are 17 residues in the CDR3. The CDR3 protein is CASSYSVEGSPGYEQYF. CDR3 sequence (DNA): TGTGCCAGCAGTTACTCTGTGGAGGGGTCACCGGGCTACGAGCAGTACTTC.